Below are 25 T cell receptor beta chains sequenced from a single sample in a study of early T cells in non-severe SARS-CoV-2 infection. TCRdb processed the 5' RACE reads anew with MiXCR; each CDR3 protein has one entry. The sample gives 50,000 to 70,000 distinct CDR3 sequences, 5% to 6.5% of which show up once; about 3% is in the top ten. The specimen was whole blood, collected at baseline. The receptors here all came from an adult who was a healthcare worker with PCR-confirmed SARS-CoV-2 infection or an uninfected control (not recorded which).

In this sample, this clonotype turned up many times. This chain joins TRBV27 and TRBJ2-2, with D possibly being TRBD2 (6 bases). V was shortened by 6 bases and J by 4 bases, with 18 bases between the two germline ends. The CDR3 is 16 amino acids. The germline CDR1 and CDR2 sequences are MNHEY and SMNVEV (reference sequence). DNA of the CDR3: TGTGCCAGCAGCCTTAGCGGACCGCCGTTCACCGGGGAGCTGTTTTTT. Translation: CASSLSGPPFTGELFF.

This clonotype occurred many times. V and J are TRBV11-2 and TRBJ2-1; D gene unclear. The V and J ends lost 5 bases and 7 bases respectively, with 6 bases between them. Germline V CDR1 and CDR2: SGHAT, FQNNGV. The CDR3 is 11 amino acids. CDR3 in amino acids: CASSGVNEQFF. CDR3 DNA: TGTGCCAGCAGCGGTGTAAATGAGCAGTTCTTC.

The chain recombines TRBV7-9 with TRBJ2-7, with 9 bases matching TRBD1. CDR3 length equals 16 residues. Per the germline V gene, CDR1 is SEHNR and CDR2 is FQNEAQ (reference sequence). The trim removed 5 bases at V and 0 bases at J, leaving 8 bases unmatched. The CDR3 spells CASSPRTGATSYEQYF. The CDR3 coding sequence is TGTGCCAGCAGCCCGAGGACAGGGGCGACCTCCTACGAGCAGTACTTC.

This clonotype was detected only a few times. Just one base apart from a much larger clone, this may be a read error. The V call is TRBV7-6, the J call TRBJ1-1, with unresolved D. The CDR3 consists of 11 residues. Trimming pared 3 bases from V and 5 bases from J, leaving 4 bases between. Germline V gene sequence: CDR1 SGHVS, CDR2 FNYEAQ. CDR3: CASSLWTEAFF. In DNA, the CDR3 is TGTGCCAGCAGCTTGTGGACTGAAGCTTTCTTT.

This clonotype was observed at least ten times. V gene TRBV27 combines with J gene TRBJ1-2; unclear D gene. Germline V gene data show CDR1 as MNHEY and CDR2 as SMNVEV (reference sequence). Deletions cut 3 bases from V and 1 base from J, with 9 bases between. This CDR3 is 14 amino acids long. CDR3 nucleotides: TGTGCCAGCAGTTTGAACAGCTATAACTATGGCTACACCTTC. This gives the protein CASSLNSYNYGYTF.

This clonotype appeared a few times. The chain links TRBV5-1 to TRBJ2-3, with TRBD2 matching 12 bases. CDR3 length equals 16 residues. V dropped 4 bases and J dropped 4; count of bases not matched to a gene: 7. Germline V CDR1 and CDR2: SGHRS, YFSETQ. CDR3: CASSPSLAGGADTQYF. The CDR3 DNA reads TGCGCCAGCAGCCCTAGTCTAGCGGGAGGGGCAGATACGCAGTATTTT.

This clonotype came up many times. The J gene is TRBJ1-4, the V gene TRBV7-9, with 10 bases lining up with TRBD1. Germline assignment: CDR1 SEHNR and CDR2 FQNEAQ (reference sequence). With 3 bases clipped from V and 5 bases from J, the junction kept 0 bases outside the gene matches. The CDR3 has 14 amino acids. The CDR3 nucleotides read TGTGCCAGCAGCTTGGGACAGGGGAATGAAAAACTGTTTTTT. Translated: CASSLGQGNEKLFF.

Ten or more counts support this clonotype. The chain employs TRBV28 and TRBJ1-2; TRBD1 might be the D (6 bases). This CDR3 is built from 15 residues. CDR1 MDHEN and CDR2 SYDVKM come from the germline V gene. Trimming removed 1 base from V and 7 bases from J, with 16 bases in between. CDR3 sequence reads: CASSLSGVGFGGYTF. The DNA of the CDR3 is TGTGCCAGCAGTTTATCAGGGGTGGGATTTGGTGGCTACACCTTC.

This clonotype was counted a few times. The rearrangement uses TRBV7-2 and TRBJ1-2; no reliable D call. The length of the CDR3 is 14 residues. CDR1 is SGHTA and CDR2 is FQGNSA in the germline V gene. Trimming removed 5 bases from V and 4 bases from J, with 14 bases in between. The CDR3 nucleotides read TGTGCCAGCAGCATCACACGGGAGGGCTATGGCTACACCTTC. Its protein is CASSITREGYGYTF.

This clonotype was found once. Possible read error: a much larger clone is one base away. The J gene is TRBJ1-4, the V gene TRBV6-1; 8 bases are a match to TRBD1. The CDR3 length is 15 residues. Losses at the gene ends were 6 bases for V and 8 bases for J; bases not matched to a gene: 11. From germline, CDR1 is MNHNS and CDR2 SASEGT. The CDR3 region has the DNA TGTGCCAGCAGGTGGCAGGGGGCCAGTGTGGAAAAACTGTTTTTT. This translates into CASRWQGASVEKLFF.

The sample holds many counts of this clonotype. The genes are TRBV10-3 and TRBJ1-1, with D possibly matching TRBD1 (5 bases). Deletions cut 5 bases from V and 1 base from J, with 11 bases between. Germline CDR1 is ENHRY and CDR2 is SYGVKD. This CDR3 spans 14 amino acids. DNA for the CDR3: TGTGCCATCAGTCTCACCGGGGCGAACACTGAAGCTTTCTTT. It specifies CAISLTGANTEAFF.

This clonotype was recorded a few times. The J gene is TRBJ2-7, the V gene TRBV4-1; maybe TRBD2 (6 bases). The CDR3 consists of 15 residues. V was pared by 4 bases and J by 3 bases, with 16 bases between. The germline CDR1 and CDR2 sequences are MGHRA and YSYEKL. The CDR3 DNA follows: TGCGCCAGCAGCCGAGGGACTTCCCCAGTCTACGAGCAGTACTTC. This translates into CASSRGTSPVYEQYF.

This clonotype was seen repeatedly, ten times or more. The V call is TRBV27, the J call TRBJ1-1; no definite D call. The CDR3 runs to 13 residues. Germline lookup yields CDR1 MNHEY and CDR2 SMNVEV (reference sequence). Trimming took 5 bases from V and 4 from J, leaving 11 bases between them. The CDR3: CASSIDISTEAFF. The CDR3 DNA is TGTGCCAGCAGTATAGACATCAGCACTGAAGCTTTCTTT.

This clonotype was seen only a few times. This chain connects TRBV20-1 to TRBJ2-2; 10 bases match TRBD2. Germline trimming cut 2 bases from V and 5 bases from J; bases unmatched to any gene: 8. Per the germline V gene, CDR1 is DFQATT and CDR2 is SNEGSKA (reference sequence). The CDR3 length is 16 residues. The CDR3 sequence: CSARPASGSLTGELFF. Here the CDR3 DNA reads TGCAGTGCTAGACCGGCTAGCGGGAGTCTGACCGGGGAGCTGTTTTTT.

This clonotype was observed many times. J is TRBJ2-1 and V is TRBV28, with TRBD2 matching 7 bases. CDR1 MDHEN and CDR2 SYDVKM come from the germline V gene. Trimming cost V 4 bases and J 9 bases; bases outside gene matches: 12. The CDR3 runs 15 residues. CDR3 residues: CASSSTAGRYGEQFF. The DNA for the CDR3 is TGTGCCAGCAGTTCAACAGCGGGAAGGTACGGTGAGCAGTTCTTC.

The V and J genes are TRBV7-2 and TRBJ1-5; no firm D call. The CDR3 covers 14 residues. Germline V CDR1 and CDR2: SGHTA, FQGNSA. Trimming took 1 base from V and 9 from J, leaving 13 bases between them. Here the CDR3 reads CASSLDMGPMPQHF. The CDR3 nucleotides are TGTGCCAGCAGCTTAGACATGGGTCCTATGCCCCAGCATTTT.

This clonotype was counted a few times. This chain connects TRBV20-1 to TRBJ2-7, with D uncertain. The CDR3 sequence is 13 residues long. With 1 base removed from V and 1 base from J, the gap between germline ends came to 8 bases. Germline V gives CDR1 DFQATT, CDR2 SNEGSKA (reference sequence). Here the CDR3 DNA reads TGCAGTGCTAGAGCCCCGAGGTCCTACGAGCAGTACTTC. Translated: CSARAPRSYEQYF.

This clonotype has just a few counts. The DNA of the CDR3 is TGTGCCAGCTCACCAGGGGAGGGGGGCAATCAGCCCCAGCATTTT. Amino acids: CASSPGEGGNQPQHF. The chain links TRBV18 to TRBJ1-5; D may be TRBD1 (6 bases). The CDR3 has 15 amino acids. V lost 2 bases to trimming and J lost 2 bases, with 10 bases between them. Germline CDR1 KGHSH, CDR2 LQKENI.

The sample holds many counts of this clonotype. The chain combines TRBV6-6 with TRBJ2-1; maybe TRBD1 (5 bases). With 1 base removed from V and 7 bases from J, the gap between germline ends came to 11 bases. The germline V gene encodes CDR1 MNHNY and CDR2 SVGAGI (reference sequence). This CDR3 is built from 14 residues. The CDR3 reads CASSYWGEENEQFF. In nucleotides, the CDR3 is TGTGCCAGCAGTTACTGGGGCGAGGAGAATGAGCAGTTCTTC.

The V gene is TRBV5-4, the J gene TRBJ1-4; D possibly corresponds to TRBD1 (6 bases). The germline V gene encodes CDR1 SGHNT and CDR2 YYREEE (reference sequence). This CDR3 region has 15 residues. V was shortened by 0 bases and J by 8 bases, with 14 bases between the two germline ends. The CDR3, as DNA: TGTGCCAGCAGCTTGGGGTCGGCGGGGGGCGAAAAACTGTTTTTT. This translates into CASSLGSAGGEKLFF.

This clonotype came up many times. The genes are TRBV20-1 and TRBJ1-5; D possibly corresponds to TRBD1 (6 bases). The CDR3 spans 14 residues. Trimming removed 5 bases at V and 4 bases at J, with 15 bases between. Germline CDR1 and CDR2: DFQATT and SNEGSKA (reference sequence). The CDR3 DNA follows: TGCAGTGCTCCATTACAGGGCTTTAATCAGCCCCAGCATTTT. As protein: CSAPLQGFNQPQHF.

This clonotype came up a few times. The chain uses TRBV20-1 and TRBJ1-3; 10 bases match TRBD1. The CDR3 sequence is 13 residues long. Germline-derived CDR1 and CDR2 are DFQATT and SNEGSKA (reference sequence). Trimming at V came to 5 bases and at J to 4 bases, leaving 2 bases not matched to a gene. CDR3 in amino acids: CSALGQGGNTIYF. The CDR3 DNA follows: TGCAGTGCTCTGGGACAGGGGGGAAACACCATATATTTT.

The table lists this clonotype with a few counts. The rearrangement joins TRBV28 to TRBJ2-7; no clear D gene. CDR3 size: 14 residues. Trimming removed 2 bases from V and 1 base from J, with 9 bases in between. Germline CDR1 and CDR2: MDHEN and SYDVKM. The CDR3 loop is CASSLDVLSYEQYF. CDR3 DNA: TGTGCCAGCAGTTTAGACGTACTATCCTACGAGCAGTACTTC.

This clonotype was observed at least ten times. The V and J genes are TRBV6-5 and TRBJ1-1, with TRBD1 matching 9 bases. This CDR3 contains 14 residues. With V trimmed by 6 bases and J by 10 bases, 12 bases remained unmatched. The germline CDR1 and CDR2 sequences are MNHEY and SVGAGI. As DNA, the CDR3 is TGTGCCAGCAGCTCCGGGACAGGGATACGAGGAGCTTTCTTT. Its translation is CASSSGTGIRGAFF.

This clonotype was observed at least ten times. This rearrangement joins TRBV28 to TRBJ2-3; D may be TRBD2 (5 bases). CDR1 and CDR2 from the germline V gene are MDHEN and SYDVKM. CDR3 length equals 13 residues. Deletions cut 6 bases from V and 5 bases from J, with 12 bases between. CDR3 loop: CASRRDLVDTQYF. The CDR3 nucleotides read TGTGCCAGCAGGAGGGATTTGGTAGATACGCAGTATTTT.